This T cell receptor (beta chain) was identified during a study of vaccination effects on CD4 cells after COVID-19. The length of the CDR3 is 12 residues. Germline assignment: CDR1 KGHDR and CDR2 SFDVKD. V lost 9 bases, J lost 6 bases, and 10 bases lay in between. On this clone: Its cognate antigen is unknown.

Sequenced by immunoSEQ multiplex PCR; TCRdb stores in-frame clones only, minus some. The sample records tens of thousands of clones, roughly 81% being singletons. Notes on the study in general: Marked clonal contraction of infection- and vaccine-induced clones was seen late after vaccination.

Viral peptide pools were used in the ViraFEST assay to expand antigen-specific CD4+ T cells, and sequencing came afterward. CD4+ T cell isolation took place after less than 13 days of culture. Participants got two doses of BNT162b2 or mRNA-1273 vaccine. Negative nucleocapsid antibody tests before and after vaccination confirmed no previous SARS-CoV-2 infection. Roughly 2 million PBMC per well were cultured with 8.5 to 10 IU/ml IL-2 and 7.5 to 10 ug/ml peptides. On both days 3 and 7, half of the culture medium was replaced with IL-2 medium. This clonotype originated in a human donor who received a COVID-19 vaccine. The sample was CD4+ T cells from PBMCs cultured with HCoV-229E spike peptides, taken after COVID-19 vaccination. This chain uses TRBV24-1 with TRBJ2-2; no definite D call. DNA for the CDR3: TGTGCCACCCCTGTGAAGTCCGGGGAGCTGTTTTTT. This gives the protein CATPVKSGELFF.